The T cell receptor (beta chain) described here comes from a study of glioma-infiltrating T cells after dendritic cell vaccination. Deletions cut 5 bases from V and 4 bases from J, with 12 bases between. Germline CDR1 and CDR2: SGDLS and YYNGEE. This CDR3 comprises 14 residues. TCRB CDR3 was amplified from 2 ug genomic DNA or less. Assay: immunoSEQ multiplex PCR; the TCRdb copy retains only in-frame clones and omits some. Among 55,000 to 75,000 clones listed, about 80% were seen once. Time point indicated: after dendritic cell vaccination, including at tumor progression/relapse. Sequences were derived from blood, sampled after dendritic cell vaccination. This clonotype originated in a human donor with glioblastoma. The chain is built from TRBV9 and TRBJ2-2; no clear D. The CDR3 here is CASSAVPVTGELFF. The DNA for the CDR3 is TGTGCCAGCAGTGCGGTCCCGGTCACCGGGGAGCTGTTTTTT. Based on the CDR3 plus reference TRBV9 and TRBJ2-2, the full variable domain is DSGVTQTPKHLITATGQRVTLRCSPRSGDLSVYWYQQSLDQGLQFLIQYYNGEERAKGNILERFSAQQFPDLHSELNLSSLELGDSALYFCASSAVPVTGELFFGEGSRLTVL.